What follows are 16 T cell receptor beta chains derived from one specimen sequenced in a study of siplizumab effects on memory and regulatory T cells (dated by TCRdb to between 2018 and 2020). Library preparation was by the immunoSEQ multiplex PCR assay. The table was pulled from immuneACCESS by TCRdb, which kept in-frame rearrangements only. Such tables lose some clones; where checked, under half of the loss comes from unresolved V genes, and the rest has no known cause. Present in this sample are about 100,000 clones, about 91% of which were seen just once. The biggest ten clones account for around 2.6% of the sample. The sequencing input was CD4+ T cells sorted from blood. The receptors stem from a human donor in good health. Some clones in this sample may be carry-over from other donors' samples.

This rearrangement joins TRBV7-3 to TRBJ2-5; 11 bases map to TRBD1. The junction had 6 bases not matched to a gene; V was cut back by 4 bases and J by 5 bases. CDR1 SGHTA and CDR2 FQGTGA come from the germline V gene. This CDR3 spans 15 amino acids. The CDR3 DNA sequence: TGTGCCAGCAGCTCCTTGGGACAGGGGGAGGAGACCCAGTACTTC. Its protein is CASSSLGQGEETQYF.

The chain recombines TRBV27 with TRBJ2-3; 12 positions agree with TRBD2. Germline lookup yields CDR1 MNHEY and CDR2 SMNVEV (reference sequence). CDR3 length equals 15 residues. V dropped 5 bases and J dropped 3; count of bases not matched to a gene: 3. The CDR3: CASSIGLAGTDTQYF. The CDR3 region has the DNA TGTGCCAGCAGTATCGGACTAGCGGGAACAGATACGCAGTATTTT.

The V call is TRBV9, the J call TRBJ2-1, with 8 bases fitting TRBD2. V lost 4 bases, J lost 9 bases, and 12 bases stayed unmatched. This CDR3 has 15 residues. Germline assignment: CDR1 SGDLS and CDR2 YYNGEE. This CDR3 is CASSPEYGRGGEQFF. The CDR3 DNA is TGTGCCAGCAGCCCCGAGTACGGGAGGGGTGGTGAGCAGTTCTTC.

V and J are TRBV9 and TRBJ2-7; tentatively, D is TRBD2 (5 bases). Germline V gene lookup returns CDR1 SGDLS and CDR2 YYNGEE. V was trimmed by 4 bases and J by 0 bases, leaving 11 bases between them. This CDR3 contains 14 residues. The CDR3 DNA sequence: TGTGCCAGCAGCTCCCGACGGGACTCCTACGAGCAGTACTTC. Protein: CASSSRRDSYEQYF.

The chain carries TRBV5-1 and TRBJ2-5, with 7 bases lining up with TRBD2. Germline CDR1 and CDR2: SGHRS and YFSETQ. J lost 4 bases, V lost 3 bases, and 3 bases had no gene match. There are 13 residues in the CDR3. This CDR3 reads CASSWGGPETQYF. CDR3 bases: TGCGCCAGCAGCTGGGGAGGGCCAGAGACCCAGTACTTC. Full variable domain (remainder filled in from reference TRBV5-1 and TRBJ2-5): KAGVTQTPRYLIKTRGQQVTLSCSPISGHRSVSWYQQTPGQGLQFLFEYFSETQRNKGNFPGRFSGRQFSNSRSEMNVSTLELGDSALYLCASSWGGPETQYFGPGTRLLVL.

This CDR3 reads CASSSPGGGTQYF. The CDR3 bases are TGTGCCAGCAGCTCCCCCGGTGGGGGTACGCAGTATTTT. The genes are TRBV7-9 and TRBJ2-3; possibly TRBD1 or TRBD2 for D (5 bases each). The V gene lost 4 bases and the J gene lost 8 bases, with 13 bases spanning the gap. This CDR3 has 13 residues. CDR1 and CDR2 (germline): SEHNR, FQNEAQ (reference sequence).

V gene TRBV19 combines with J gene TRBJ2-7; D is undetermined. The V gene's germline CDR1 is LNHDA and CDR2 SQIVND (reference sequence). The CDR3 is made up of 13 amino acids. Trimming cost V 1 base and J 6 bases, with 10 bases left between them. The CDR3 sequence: CASSIGISGEQYF. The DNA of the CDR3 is TGTGCCAGTAGTATAGGTATCTCGGGCGAGCAGTACTTC.

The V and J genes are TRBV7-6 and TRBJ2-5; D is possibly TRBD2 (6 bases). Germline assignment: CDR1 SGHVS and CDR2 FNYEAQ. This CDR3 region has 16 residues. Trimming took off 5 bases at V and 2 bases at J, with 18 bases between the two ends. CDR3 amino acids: CASSRARGRPQETQYF. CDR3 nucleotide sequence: TGTGCCAGCAGCCGAGCCCGGGGGAGACCACAAGAGACCCAGTACTTC.

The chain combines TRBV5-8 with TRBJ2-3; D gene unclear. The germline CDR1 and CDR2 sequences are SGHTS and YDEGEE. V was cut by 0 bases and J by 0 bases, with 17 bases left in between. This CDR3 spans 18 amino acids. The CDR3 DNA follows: TGTGCCAGCAGCTTGGGGCTAGGGCCAAGTGCTAGCACAGATACGCAGTATTTT. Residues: CASSLGLGPSASTDTQYF.

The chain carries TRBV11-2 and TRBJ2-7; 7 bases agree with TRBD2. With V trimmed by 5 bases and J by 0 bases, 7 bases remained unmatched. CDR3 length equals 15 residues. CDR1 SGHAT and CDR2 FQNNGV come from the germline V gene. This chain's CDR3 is CASSPMGGSSYEQYF. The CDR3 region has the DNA TGTGCCAGCAGCCCTATGGGGGGGAGCTCCTACGAGCAGTACTTC.

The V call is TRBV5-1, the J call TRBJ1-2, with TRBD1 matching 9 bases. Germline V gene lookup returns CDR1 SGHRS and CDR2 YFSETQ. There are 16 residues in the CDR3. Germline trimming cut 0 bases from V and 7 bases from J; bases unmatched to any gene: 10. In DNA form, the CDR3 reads TGCGCCAGCAGCTTGGCCCCCGGGACAGGGAGAGGTGGCTACACCTTC. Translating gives CASSLAPGTGRGGYTF.

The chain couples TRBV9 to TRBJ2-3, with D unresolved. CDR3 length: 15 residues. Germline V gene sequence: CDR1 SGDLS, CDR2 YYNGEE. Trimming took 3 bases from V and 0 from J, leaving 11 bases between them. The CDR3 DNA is TGTGCCAGCAGCGCCGGGTGGGTAAGCACAGATACGCAGTATTTT. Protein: CASSAGWVSTDTQYF.

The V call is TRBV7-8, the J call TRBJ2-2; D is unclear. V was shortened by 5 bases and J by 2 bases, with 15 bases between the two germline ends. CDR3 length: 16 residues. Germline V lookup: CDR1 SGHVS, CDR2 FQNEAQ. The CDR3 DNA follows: TGTGCCAGCAGCCCACCAAATAGAGCTAACACCGGGGAGCTGTTTTTT. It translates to CASSPPNRANTGELFF.

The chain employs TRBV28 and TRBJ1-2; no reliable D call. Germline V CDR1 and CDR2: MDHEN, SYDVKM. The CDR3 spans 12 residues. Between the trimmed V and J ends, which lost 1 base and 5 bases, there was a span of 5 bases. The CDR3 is CASSLFTYGYTF. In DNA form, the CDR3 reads TGTGCCAGCAGTTTATTTACGTATGGCTACACCTTC.

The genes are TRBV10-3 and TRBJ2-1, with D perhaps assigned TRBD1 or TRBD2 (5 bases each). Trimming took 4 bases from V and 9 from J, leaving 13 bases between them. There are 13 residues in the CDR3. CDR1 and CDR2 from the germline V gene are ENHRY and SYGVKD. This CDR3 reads CAISARDVGEQFF. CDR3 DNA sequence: TGTGCCATCAGTGCCCGGGACGTAGGTGAGCAGTTCTTC.

CDR3 sequence: CASSQEVLAANTGELFF. The CDR3 coding sequence is TGTGCCAGCAGCCAAGAGGTGCTAGCCGCGAACACCGGGGAGCTGTTTTTT. The rearrangement uses TRBV7-6 and TRBJ2-2; D is perhaps TRBD2 (5 bases). Germline V lookup: CDR1 SGHVS, CDR2 FNYEAQ. The CDR3 consists of 17 residues. V lost 5 bases to trimming and J lost 0 bases, with 16 bases between them. The whole variable domain, filled in from reference TRBV7-6 and TRBJ2-2, reads GAGVSQSPRYKVTKRGQDVALRCDPISGHVSLYWYRQALGQGPEFLTYFNYEAQQDKSGLPNDRFSAERPEGSISTLTIQRTEQRDSAMYRCASSQEVLAANTGELFFGEGSRLTVL.